This record covers a single T cell receptor beta chain. The data were taken from a study of T cell changes during pregnancy in multiple sclerosis. Method: immunoSEQ multiplex PCR; TCRdb's copy keeps in-frame clones and lacks some. The sample includes 35,000 to 40,000 clones, about 93% of them seen just once. J lost 0 bases, V lost 7 bases, and 3 bases had no gene match. The CDR3 totals 15 residues. CDR1 and CDR2 (germline): SGHRS, YFSETQ. This sequence joins TRBV5-1 and TRBJ2-1, with 11 bases matching TRBD2. The material was CD4+ T cells from peripheral blood mononuclear cells, obtained in the third trimester of pregnancy. The origin of this receptor is a female donor in good health, enrolled as a control in a pregnancy study. The chain's CDR3 is CASRTSGSSYNEQFF. CDR3 nucleotide sequence: TGCGCCAGCCGAACTAGCGGGAGCTCCTACAATGAGCAGTTCTTC.